This T cell receptor beta chain stems from a study of blood T cell repertoires in COVID-19. Study background: Specimens from acute and convalescent COVID-19 originated in the United States, Italy and Spain. From T cells, B-cell-depleted T cells, or PBMCs came the material, which was cDNA or gDNA.

This CDR3 region has 14 residues. Trimming cost V 1 base and J 5 bases, with 11 bases left between them. The V gene's germline CDR1 is LNHNV and CDR2 YYDKDF (reference sequence). Original analysis: Nucleated cell counts were estimated from reference gene primer amplification. Generated by immunoSEQ multiplex PCR, the TCRdb table keeps only in-frame clones and is missing some. D and trimming were read from the DNA, whereas the V and J calls and clone size are those reported in that table. The repertoire holds about 140,000 clones, with about 88% as singletons. This clonotype was obtained from a man over 45 with active or convalescent COVID-19. The chain joins TRBV15 to TRBJ2-5; possible D gene TRBD1, 6 bases. The sequencing sample was made of peripheral blood. The CDR3 coding sequence is TGTGCCACCAGCAGAGGGGGGCGGGTGGAGACCCAGTACTTC. Protein sequence: CATSRGGRVETQYF.